This T cell receptor beta chain stems from a study of T cell changes during pregnancy in multiple sclerosis. TCRdb's copy holds only in-frame clones and misses some; the assay was immunoSEQ multiplex PCR. This sample has roughly 40,000 clones, with around nine tenths found just once. The count of this clone is one. Trimming cost V 6 bases and J 4 bases, with 10 bases left between them. The CDR3 length is 12 residues. Looked up from germline, CDR1 is SNHLY and CDR2 is FYNNEI. Source: CD4+ T cells from peripheral blood mononuclear cells, taken in the third trimester of pregnancy. The receptor was derived from a female donor with multiple sclerosis, enrolled in a pregnancy study. This chain links TRBV2 with TRBJ2-7, with D tentatively TRBD2 (6 bases). This chain's CDR3 is CASRERVYEQYF. For the CDR3, the DNA is TGTGCCAGCAGGGAGCGGGTATACGAGCAGTACTTC.